This T cell receptor (beta chain) originates from a study of shared clonotypes between healthy human individuals (dated by TCRdb to 2020 to 2021). Background on the whole study: A couple of women and a few men aged 18 to 49 years were included in the cohort. Per donor, three plates each were used for CD4 naive and CD4 memory, two for CD8 naive, and one for CD8 memory. The study deeply sequenced blood TCR repertoires of several healthy adults to estimate repertoire size and the extent of clonotype sharing between individuals. Different laboratories and diverse techniques were used to prepare libraries and sequence TCR repertoires, to increase sequencing depth and limit assay-specific biases. Between about 0.94 and 8.9 billion PBMCs per donor were obtained by leukapheresis. Study-level results and caveats: Across several donors, around 5% of naive CD4, roughly 3.5% of naive CD8, approximately 2.5% of memory CD4, and under 0.45% of memory CD8 clonotypes were shared. Incomplete sequencing was indicated by rarefaction of sorted-subset datasets, despite the large sequencing depth. Compared with non-shared clonotypes, clonotypes shared by all four sorted-subset donors had higher generation probabilities. Only blood was sampled, and tissue TCR repertoires likely differ from those in blood. Because the study included a small number of donors, the genetic and exposure-history diversity represented was limited. Naive subsets generally had larger estimated clonotype richness than memory subsets. Based on pairwise subsampling, the degree of clonotype sharing among donors was expected to be affected by sequencing depth.

In the case of this clone: Its antigen remains undetermined. No per-base quality is available; no much larger clone lies one base away.

Donors were healthy HIV-negative adults with no recently reported acute infections or vaccinations. Every donor was a Caucasian adult residing in Nashville, Tennessee, USA. CD4+ T cells were enriched by magnetic negative selection; naive cells were then positively selected on CD45RA, and the negative fraction formed the memory subset. After blood collection by leukapheresis, PBMCs were isolated using Ficoll-Histopaque density gradient centrifugation and then cryopreserved in the vapor phase of liquid nitrogen. Purity and quantity of every magnetically sorted T cell population were checked by analytical flow cytometry. From each sorted fraction, genomic DNA was isolated and quantified by UV absorbance on a Nanodrop 2000c. The CDR3 measures 12 amino acids from cysteine to phenylalanine. The only DNA kept is the CDR3, 36 bases in frame from the first base. Per the germline V gene, SGHDN is the CDR1 and FVKESK is the CDR2. V trim: 5 bases; J trim: 10 bases; unmatched bases: 4.

TCR CDR3 regions were amplified from genomic DNA by multiplex PCR using the deep immunoSEQ assay. For each cell subset, the extracted genomic DNA was distributed evenly across all wells of several immunoSEQ 96-well plates, and each plate served as one replicate. Each replicate PCR for sorted subsets received around 200 ng genomic DNA, equal to around 32,000 T cell genomes. Purified libraries were quantified with a Qubit 3.0 fluorometer, sized on a Bioanalyzer 2100, and re-quantified with the KAPA Library Quantification kit. Every immunoSEQ 96-well plate was sequenced on a separate single-read 150-cycle Illumina NextSeq 550 flow cell. Turning to the authors' computational methods: Because only junctional sequences without quality scores were contained in the immunoSEQ output, filtering matching that applied to full-length reads could not be performed. Sequences were annotated with PyIR, a Python wrapper for IgBLAST v1.9, using IMGT germline references to assign V/J genes and CDR3. Reads were removed for weak V/J assignments (E-value above 1e-6), missing CDR3, stop codons, out-of-frame junctions, or ambiguous translated residues. V3J clonotypes were defined as sequences sharing an identical inferred V gene, J gene, and CDR3 amino acid sequence. To compute the percentage overlap between repertoires, the number of shared unique clonotypes was divided by the size of the smaller repertoire. RTK rarefaction, the Chao1 estimator, and Recon v2.1 estimates of unobserved clonotypes were used to assess repertoire richness. Generation probabilities were computed with OLGA for all TCRbeta clonotypes obtained by the gDNA method from a handful of donors. In TCRdb, the immuneACCESS table is reduced to in-frame sequences with V and J assigned. These tables do not hold every clone; where another copy was compared, an unresolved V gene accounts for under half, and the others remain unexplained. D and trimming were read from the DNA, whereas the V and J calls and clone size are those reported in that table. For this sample there are around 1.6 million clones; roughly 98% appear just once. Around 0.47% of the sample is taken by the ten largest.

The sample comprised naive CD4+ T cells sorted from blood. Interpreted using the paper, the cell subset or site label stands for: CD45RA+ positively selected. The origin of this receptor is a man aged 30 to 39 in good health. The V and J genes are TRBV14 and TRBJ2-1, with 8 bases in between that match TRBD1. The CDR3 region: CASSSRGREQFF. In nucleotides, the sequence is TGTGCCAGCAGCAGCAGGGGGCGCGAGCAGTTCTTC.